This T cell receptor beta chain was captured in a study of blood T cell repertoires in COVID-19. About the study: Whether acute or convalescent, the COVID-19 samples came from the United States, Italy and Spain. T cells, B-cell-depleted T cells, or PBMCs provided the cDNA or gDNA that served as material.

The authors' processing: Counts of nucleated cells, estimated from reference gene primer amplification, were obtained. Produced via immunoSEQ multiplex PCR; TCRdb's table is partial and in-frame only. Clone size and V and J calls were adopted from that table, with D and trimming inferred from the DNA. This table has around 97,000 clones, roughly 85% appearing once. The CDR3 sequence is 14 residues long. With V trimmed by 4 bases and J by 2 bases, 2 bases remained unmatched. CDR1 is SGHRS, CDR2 YFSETQ, per germline. This chain connects TRBV5-1 to TRBJ1-1, with TRBD1 matching over 10 bases. Source material: peripheral blood. The TCR originated in a man between 50 and 59 years old in a cohort sampled during active COVID-19. DNA for the CDR3: TGCGCCAGCAGCCCGACAGGGGGCAACACTGAAGCTTTCTTT. This sequence encodes CASSPTGGNTEAFF.